These 20 T cell receptor beta chains were all obtained from the same sample, sequenced in a study of T cells in tumors after PD-1 blockade. Clones were sequenced by immunoSEQ multiplex PCR, and TCRdb holds only the in-frame ones, with some missing. The table includes 10,000 to 11,000 clones, over 50% detected once. The material was tumor tissue, obtained after anti-PD-1 treatment. The receptors come from a human donor with basal cell carcinoma.

This clone was seen a handful of times. The chain links TRBV20-1 to TRBJ2-2; the match to TRBD2 covers 8 bases. The CDR3 totals 16 residues. Germline V gene lookup returns CDR1 DFQATT and CDR2 SNEGSKA (reference sequence). Unmatched junction bases numbered 10, after V lost 3 bases and J lost 4 bases. The CDR3 DNA reads as TGCAGTGCTAGTATCCGCGGGACTAGGAGCACCGGGGAGCTGTTTTTT. Translated: CSASIRGTRSTGELFF.

The chain is built from TRBV4-3 and TRBJ1-5, with unresolved D. The CDR3 sequence is 15 residues long. The V gene lost 1 base and the J gene lost 11 bases, with 18 bases spanning the gap. Looked up from germline, CDR1 is LGHNA and CDR2 is YSLEER. The chain's CDR3 is CASSQGSFGDSTQHF. The CDR3 bases are TGCGCCAGCAGCCAAGGGAGTTTTGGGGATTCGACCCAGCATTTT.

J is TRBJ1-6 and V is TRBV30; 9 bases map to TRBD1. The junction had 8 bases not matched to a gene; V was cut back by 3 bases and J by 8 bases. This CDR3 is built from 15 residues. Germline-derived CDR1 and CDR2 are GTSNPN and SVGIG (reference sequence). CDR3 in DNA: TGTGCCTGGAGCCCTCCGGGACAGGGCGATTCACCCCTCCACTTT. Its translation: CAWSPPGQGDSPLHF.

This chain links TRBV15 with TRBJ1-1; D uncertain. V was trimmed by 0 bases and J by 1 base, leaving 21 bases between them. Germline values: CDR1 LNHNV, CDR2 YYDKDF (reference sequence). This CDR3 contains 19 residues. The CDR3 nucleotides read TGTGCCACCAGCAGAGATGGTTGGGAGGAGGTTATTAGGAACACTGAAGCTTTCTTT. Translation gives CATSRDGWEEVIRNTEAFF. Full variable domain (missing parts from reference TRBV15 and TRBJ1-1): DAMVIQNPRYQVTQFGKPVTLSCSQTLNHNVMYWYQQKSSQAPKLLFHYYDKDFNNEADTPDNFQSRRPNTSFCFLDIRSPGLGDTAMYLCATSRDGWEEVIRNTEAFFGQGTRLTVV.

The V gene is TRBV4-1, the J gene TRBJ2-7, with 8 bases aligning to TRBD1. Per the germline V gene, CDR1 is MGHRA and CDR2 is YSYEKL. The CDR3 has 15 amino acids. The ends lost 0 bases at V and 5 bases at J; junction bases unmatched: 6. The CDR3 nucleotides are TGCGCCAGCAGCCAAGACCCCCAGGGGGCGGACGAGCAGTACTTC. The encoded protein is CASSQDPQGADEQYF.

The chain employs TRBV7-9 and TRBJ2-6; 11 bases align to TRBD1. CDR1 and CDR2 from the germline V gene are SEHNR and FQNEAQ (reference sequence). This CDR3 spans 18 amino acids. After removal of 5 bases from V and 2 bases from J, the junction contained 8 bases not matched to a gene. The CDR3 nucleotides are TGTGCCAGCAGCCCGCTATCGGGACAGGGGGCTGGGGCCAACGTCCTGACTTTC. Its protein product is CASSPLSGQGAGANVLTF. Variable domain in full (rest from reference TRBV7-9 and TRBJ2-6): DTGVSQNPRHKITKRGQNVTFRCDPISEHNRLYWYRQTLGQGPEFLTYFQNEAQLEKSRLLSDRFSAERPKGSFSTLEIQRTEQGDSAMYLCASSPLSGQGAGANVLTFGAGSRLTVL.

A single count supports this clone. The chain joins TRBV2 to TRBJ2-7, with TRBD1 as a possible D gene (5 bases). V dropped 2 bases and J dropped 5 bases, with 13 bases sitting between them. CDR1 SNHLY and CDR2 FYNNEI come from the germline V gene. The CDR3 totals 14 residues. The CDR3 is CASSEQGFSDEQYF. Here the CDR3 DNA reads TGTGCCAGCAGTGAACAGGGCTTTTCGGACGAGCAGTACTTC.

The J gene is TRBJ1-1, the V gene TRBV25-1; 9 bases align to TRBD1. Looked up from germline, CDR1 is MGHDK and CDR2 is SYGVNS. CDR3 length equals 14 residues. V lost 7 bases to trimming and J lost 5 bases; unmatched junction nucleotides: 8. The CDR3 region has the DNA TGTGCCAGCATTACAGGGGGCGTTCGGACTGAAGCTTTCTTT. It yields the protein CASITGGVRTEAFF.

The CDR3 sequence: CSVRTDLAGGDTQYF. The CDR3 DNA is TGCAGCGTCCGTACGGATCTAGCGGGAGGTGATACGCAGTATTTT. The rearrangement links TRBV29-1 to TRBJ2-3; 11 bases are a match to TRBD2. The CDR3 length is 15 residues. Germline-derived CDR1 and CDR2 are SQVTM and ANQGSEA. V was pared by 6 bases and J by 6 bases, with 11 bases of the junction left unmatched.

This rearrangement joins TRBV6-1 to TRBJ2-7; 8 bases agree with TRBD2. Germline CDR1 is MNHNS and CDR2 is SASEGT. The CDR3 sequence is 15 residues long. V lost 3 bases and J lost 2; bases outside the gene matches: 6. The CDR3 nucleotides read TGTGCCAGCAGTGAGAGAGAGCGGGGGCCCTACGAGCAGTACTTC. Protein: CASSERERGPYEQYF.

This clone was picked up one time. V and J are TRBV5-4 and TRBJ2-7; D is possibly TRBD1 (6 bases). Germline CDR1 reads SGHNT; CDR2 reads YYREEE (reference sequence). The CDR3 totals 14 residues. V lost 0 bases, J lost 2 bases, and 9 bases lay in between. The CDR3: CASSLARGTYEQYF. The CDR3 nucleotides are TGTGCCAGCAGCTTGGCCAGGGGAACCTACGAGCAGTACTTC.

The chain joins TRBV24-1 to TRBJ2-3; TRBD1 matches at 9 bases. CDR3 size: 16 residues. Trimming cost V 3 bases and J 3 bases; bases outside gene matches: 6. The germline V gene has CDR1 KGHDR and CDR2 SFDVKD. The CDR3 region is CATSDPTGGRTDTQYF. The CDR3 DNA follows: TGTGCCACCAGTGATCCAACAGGGGGCCGTACAGATACGCAGTATTTT.

The gene calls are TRBV4-3 and TRBJ2-5; D not resolved. Per germline, CDR1 LGHNA and CDR2 YSLEER. The CDR3 spans 15 residues. The germline V and J ends were trimmed by 0 bases and 5 bases, with 13 bases remaining between them. The CDR3, as DNA: TGCGCCAGCAGCCAAGATTGGTCTCTCGGGGAGACCCAGTACTTC. The encoded protein is CASSQDWSLGETQYF.

The rearrangement joins TRBV12-3 or TRBV12-4 to TRBJ1-1; the D gene is possibly TRBD1 (6 bases). The V end was cut by 8 bases, the J end by 10 bases, with 17 bases between. The CDR3 consists of 12 residues. Here the CDR3 reads CASRLTGRGAFF. The CDR3 nucleotides are TGTGCCAGCCGGTTAACAGGGAGGGGAGCTTTCTTT.

This chain links TRBV7-6 with TRBJ2-3; the match to TRBD2 covers 10 bases. Trimming removed 1 base from V and 4 bases from J; junction bases left unmatched: 11. The CDR3 runs 18 residues. Germline V lookup: CDR1 SGHVS, CDR2 FNYEAQ. CDR3 sequence: CASSLGLAASGRSDTQYF. DNA for the CDR3: TGTGCCAGCAGCTTAGGCCTGGCAGCTAGCGGGAGATCAGATACGCAGTATTTT.

V and J are TRBV19 and TRBJ1-2, with D unclear. Trimming took off 7 bases at V and 6 bases at J, with 15 bases between the two ends. The CDR3 contains 13 residues. CDR1 and CDR2 from the germline V gene are LNHDA and SQIVND (reference sequence). CDR3 sequence (DNA): TGTGCCAGTACCATGAGGGAGGATAATGGCTACACCTTC. This codes for CASTMREDNGYTF.

V and J are TRBV4-3 and TRBJ1-4; TRBD1 is a possible D gene (6 bases). V was cut by 1 base and J by 5 bases, with 14 bases left in between. CDR3 length: 16 amino acids. Germline V lookup: CDR1 LGHNA, CDR2 YSLEER. The CDR3 reads CASSQGGGGPNEKLFF. The CDR3 DNA follows: TGCGCCAGCAGCCAAGGTGGGGGGGGCCCGAATGAAAAACTGTTTTTT.

V gene TRBV24-1 combines with J gene TRBJ2-1; D not certain. The CDR3 contains 12 residues. Germline values: CDR1 KGHDR, CDR2 SFDVKD. V shed 7 bases and J shed 0 bases, with 3 bases lying between them. CDR3 loop: CATSDSYNEQFF. In nucleotides, the CDR3 is TGTGCCACCAGCGACTCCTACAATGAGCAGTTCTTC.

The count of this clone is one. This chain links TRBV4-2 with TRBJ2-7, with 10 bases lining up with TRBD2. V gave up 1 base and J gave up 12 bases; unmatched junction bases: 12. CDR3 size: 15 residues. Germline CDR1 and CDR2: LGHNA and YNFKEQ. The CDR3 loop is CASSQVGSSGRRWYF. CDR3 DNA sequence: TGTGCCAGCAGCCAAGTAGGGTCTAGCGGGAGACGTTGGTACTTC.

This clone was seen just once. This chain uses TRBV4-3 with TRBJ2-2; 11 bases are a match to TRBD2. Germline-derived CDR1 and CDR2 are LGHNA and YSLEER. The CDR3 runs to 19 residues. V trimming: 4 bases; J trimming: 3 bases; junction bases outside the gene matches: 13. The CDR3 region is CASSRRPVTSGTYTGELFF. The CDR3 DNA reads as TGCGCCAGCAGCCGACGCCCGGTGACTAGCGGGACTTACACCGGGGAGCTGTTTTTT.